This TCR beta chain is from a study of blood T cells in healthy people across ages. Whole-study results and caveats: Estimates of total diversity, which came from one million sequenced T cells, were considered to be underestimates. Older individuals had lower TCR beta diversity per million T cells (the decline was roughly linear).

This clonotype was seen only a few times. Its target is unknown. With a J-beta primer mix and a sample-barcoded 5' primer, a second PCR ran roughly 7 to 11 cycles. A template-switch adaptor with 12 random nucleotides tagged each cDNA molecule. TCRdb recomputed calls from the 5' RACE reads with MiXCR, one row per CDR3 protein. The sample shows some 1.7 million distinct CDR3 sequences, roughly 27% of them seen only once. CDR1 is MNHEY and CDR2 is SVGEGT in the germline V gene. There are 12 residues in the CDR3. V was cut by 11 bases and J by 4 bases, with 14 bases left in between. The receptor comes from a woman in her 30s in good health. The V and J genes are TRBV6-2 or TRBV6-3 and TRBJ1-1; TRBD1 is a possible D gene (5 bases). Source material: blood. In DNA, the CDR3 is TGTGCCGGTTCATGGGGGGGCACTGAAGCTTTCTTT. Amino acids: CAGSWGGTEAFF.